Listed below are T cell receptor beta chains from one sample, sequenced in a study of cytomegalovirus exposure and HLA in healthy donors. Sequencing used immunoSEQ multiplex PCR; TCRdb keeps in-frame clones, though not all of them. The sample lists nearly 200,000 clones, 82% occurring once. Sequenced sample: PBMCs. The receptors come from a boy younger than 10 in good health and CMV-seronegative. Each CDR3 is given with its conserved first and last residue. The order of the fields is V gene, clone size, D gene, J gene, CDR3 protein, CDR3 DNA. A D gene is named only where the DNA matches it firmly. Clone size is shown for a subset of rows, as once, few, many or a class of expanded clone.

>TRBV29-1|NA|TRBD1|TRBJ2-7
CSVEAQGDYEQYF
TGCAGCGTTGAAGCCCAGGGGGACTACGAGCAGTACTTC
>TRBV7-8|NA|NA|TRBJ2-1
CASSGVWNEQFF
TGTGCCAGCAGCGGAGTATGGAATGAGCAGTTCTTC
>TRBV5-6|NA|NA|TRBJ1-4
CASSRTAATNEKLFF
TGTGCCAGCAGCCGGACAGCTGCAACTAATGAAAAACTGTTTTTT
>TRBV6-5|NA|TRBD1|TRBJ1-5
CASSPGTGGNQPQHF
TGTGCCAGCAGCCCCGGGACAGGGGGCAATCAGCCCCAGCATTTT
>TRBV6-5|NA|TRBD1|TRBJ2-7
CATKGTGGYEQYF
TGTGCCACCAAGGGGACAGGGGGCTACGAGCAGTACTTC
>TRBV27|NA|TRBD2|TRBJ2-1
CASSFRSPSGVYNEQFF
TGTGCCAGCAGTTTTCGGTCCCCTAGCGGGGTCTACAATGAGCAGTTCTTC
>TRBV4-3|NA|NA|TRBJ2-1
CASSQDFRSTYNEQFF
TGCGCCAGCAGCCAAGATTTTCGGAGCACCTACAATGAGCAGTTCTTC
>TRBV2|NA|NA|TRBJ1-1
CASRFAQGNTEAFF
TGTGCCAGCCGTTTTGCACAGGGAAACACTGAAGCTTTCTTT
>TRBV7-8|NA|NA|TRBJ1-2
CASSFSSAANYGYTF
TGTGCCAGCAGCTTTTCCTCAGCGGCTAACTATGGCTACACCTTC
>TRBV2|NA|NA|TRBJ2-1
CASPGSSYNEQFF
TGTGCCAGCCCGGGGAGTTCCTACAATGAGCAGTTCTTC
>TRBV7-9|NA|TRBD2|TRBJ2-7
CASSSGTSGTYEQYF
TGTGCCAGCAGCTCAGGGACTAGCGGGACCTACGAGCAGTACTTC
>TRBV4-1|NA|NA|TRBJ2-7
CASSQDGDSYYEQYF
TGCGCCAGCAGCCAAGATGGAGACAGCTACTACGAGCAGTACTTC
>TRBV14|NA|NA|TRBJ2-1
CASSQDWSEQFF
TGTGCCAGCAGCCAAGATTGGAGTGAGCAGTTCTTC
>TRBV6-5|once|NA|TRBJ2-3
CASSYGGVTTDTQYF
TGTGCCAGCAGTTACGGCGGGGTTACCACAGATACGCAGTATTTT
>TRBV7-8|NA|TRBD1|TRBJ1-4
CASSDDRGPSSNEKLFF
TGTGCCAGCAGCGATGACAGGGGCCCTTCCTCTAATGAAAAACTGTTTTTT
>TRBV7-3|NA|TRBD1|TRBJ2-1
CASSLTGTGGDEQFF
TGTGCCAGCAGCTTAACCGGGACAGGGGGCGACGAGCAGTTCTTC
>TRBV6-5|NA|NA|TRBJ1-2
CASTPLKNQVYGYTF
TGTGCCAGCACCCCGCTGAAGAATCAGGTCTATGGCTACACCTTC
>TRBV9|NA|TRBD2|TRBJ2-5
CASSPDWTSVLETQYF
TGTGCCAGCAGTCCAGACTGGACTAGCGTCCTGGAGACCCAGTACTTC
>TRBV7-9|NA|TRBD2|TRBJ2-1
CASSLGGLGGNEQFF
TGTGCCAGCAGCTTAGGGGGACTAGGAGGCAATGAGCAGTTCTTC
>TRBV5-6|once|NA|TRBJ2-7
CASSFSTDSLYEQYF
TGTGCCAGCAGCTTCTCTACCGACAGCCTCTACGAGCAGTACTTC
>TRBV27|NA|TRBD2|TRBJ2-3
CASSLSSGGAEDTQYF
TGTGCCAGCAGTTTATCTAGCGGGGGGGCGGAAGATACGCAGTATTTT
>TRBV4-2|NA|TRBD1|TRBJ2-7
CASSQVEGAADYEQYF
TGTGCCAGCAGCCAAGTAGAGGGGGCCGCGGACTACGAGCAGTACTTC
>TRBV5-4|NA|NA|TRBJ1-2
CASSYTGGAFGYTF
TGTGCCAGCAGCTATACGGGGGGGGCATTTGGCTACACCTTC
>TRBV5-8|NA|TRBD2|TRBJ2-5
CASSNTGGRETQYF
TGTGCCAGCAGCAACACGGGGGGGCGGGAGACCCAGTACTTC
>TRBV7-8|NA|NA|TRBJ1-1
CASSQWYEGNTEAFF
TGTGCCAGCAGCCAGTGGTACGAGGGGAACACTGAAGCTTTCTTT
>TRBV5-6|NA|TRBD1|TRBJ2-1
CASSQQGPESYNEQFF
TGTGCCAGCAGCCAACAGGGGCCCGAGTCCTACAATGAGCAGTTCTTC